A single sample gave rise to the 22 T cell receptor beta chains below, sequenced in a study of beta chain features in type 1 diabetes. Reverse transcription of all isolated RNA meant that expressed TCRB transcripts were sequenced. The data were produced by immunoSEQ multiplex PCR, yet TCRdb's version contains in-frame clones alone and is incomplete. The table includes a few hundred thousand clones, roughly 16% detected once. Specimen: naive CD4+ T cells from blood. Source of these receptors: a woman between 18 and 29 years old in good health.

CDR3 loop: CASSFLASGAYEQYF. DNA for the CDR3: TGTGCCAGCAGTTTTCTGGCTAGCGGAGCCTACGAGCAGTACTTC. V gene TRBV27 combines with J gene TRBJ2-7; 7 bases map to TRBD2. This CDR3 comprises 15 residues. J was trimmed by 2 bases and V by 3 bases; bases with no gene match: 7. Germline CDR1 MNHEY, CDR2 SMNVEV (reference sequence).

The rearrangement joins TRBV9 to TRBJ2-7, with 10 bases aligning to TRBD2. V shed 2 bases and J 3 bases; nucleotides not matched to a gene: 5. CDR3 size: 15 residues. Per germline, CDR1 SGDLS and CDR2 YYNGEE. The CDR3 is CASSVGTSEFYEQYF. For the CDR3, the DNA is TGTGCCAGCAGCGTCGGGACTAGCGAGTTCTACGAGCAGTACTTC.

This clone occurred a few times. The genes are TRBV19 and TRBJ2-7; the match to TRBD1 covers 8 bases. The trim removed 0 bases at V and 2 bases at J, leaving 3 bases unmatched. The V gene's germline CDR1 is LNHDA and CDR2 SQIVND (reference sequence). This CDR3 spans 15 amino acids. The CDR3 nucleotides read TGTGCCAGTAGTATAGAAGGACAGGGTACCTACGAGCAGTACTTC. Translation gives CASSIEGQGTYEQYF.

This sequence joins TRBV29-1 and TRBJ2-1; TRBD2 aligns across 9 bases. The trim removed 6 bases at V and 4 bases at J, leaving 10 bases unmatched. The CDR3 spans 15 residues. Germline V gene lookup returns CDR1 SQVTM and CDR2 ANQGSEA. As DNA, the CDR3 is TGCAGCGTGCCCGGGGCTAGCGGGATTTACAATGAGCAGTTCTTC. This encodes CSVPGASGIYNEQFF.

Here the CDR3 DNA reads TGCAGCGTAACCAGGGGGCAAGCTGAAGCTTTCTTT. As protein: CSVTRGQAEAFF. V and J are TRBV29-1 and TRBJ1-1; TRBD1 aligns across 8 bases. With 6 bases clipped from V and 6 bases from J, the junction kept 6 bases outside the gene matches. This CDR3 has 12 residues. Germline V gene data show CDR1 as SQVTM and CDR2 as ANQGSEA. Based on the CDR3 plus reference TRBV29-1 and TRBJ1-1, the full variable domain is SAVISQKPSRDICQRGTSLTIQCQVDSQVTMMFWYRQQPGQSLTLIATANQGSEATYESGFVIDKFPISRPNLTFSTLTVSNMSPEDSSIYLCSVTRGQAEAFFGQGTRLTVV.

This clone was observed a handful of times. The chain carries TRBV28 and TRBJ2-1, with D possibly TRBD2 on 5 matching bases. The CDR3 has 12 amino acids. V lost 7 bases and J lost 9, with 13 bases in between. From germline, CDR1 is MDHEN and CDR2 SYDVKM. Here the CDR3 reads CASTATSGEQFF. CDR3 nucleotide sequence: TGTGCCAGCACCGCAACTAGTGGTGAGCAGTTCTTC. Based on the CDR3 plus reference TRBV28 and TRBJ2-1, the full variable domain is DVKVTQSSRYLVKRTGEKVFLECVQDMDHENMFWYRQDPGLGLRLIYFSYDVKMKEKGDIPEGYSVSREKKERFSLILESASTNQTSMYLCASTATSGEQFFGPGTRLTVL.

The chain is built from TRBV18 and TRBJ1-5; the match to TRBD1 covers 7 bases. Germline V lookup: CDR1 KGHSH, CDR2 LQKENI. This CDR3 contains 15 residues. The V segment lost 6 bases and the J segment 3 bases; nucleotides outside the gene matches: 8. CDR3 sequence: CASSDRVNFNQPQHF. In DNA form, the CDR3 reads TGTGCCAGCTCTGACAGGGTTAACTTCAATCAGCCCCAGCATTTT. Using reference TRBV18 and TRBJ1-5 for the parts outside the CDR3, the full variable domain is NAGVMQNPRHLVRRRGQEARLRCSPMKGHSHVYWYRQLPEEGLKFMVYLQKENIIDESGMPKERFSAEFPKEGPSILRIQQVVRGDSAAYFCASSDRVNFNQPQHFGDGTRLSIL.

The table lists this clone with a few counts. The gene calls are TRBV15 and TRBJ2-5, with D possibly being TRBD1 (6 bases). Per germline, CDR1 LNHNV and CDR2 YYDKDF (reference sequence). The germline V and J ends were trimmed by 1 base and 4 bases, with 13 bases remaining between them. The CDR3 covers 15 residues. The CDR3 sequence: CATSRARGSGETQYF. In DNA, the CDR3 is TGTGCCACCAGCAGAGCTAGGGGGTCGGGAGAGACCCAGTACTTC.

The rearrangement links TRBV6-1 to TRBJ1-2; D uncertain. V lost 7 bases and J lost 2, with 11 bases in between. The length of the CDR3 is 13 residues. Germline V gene data show CDR1 as MNHNS and CDR2 as SASEGT. CDR3 nucleotide sequence: TGTGCCAGCACCGCGGACTGGAACTATGGCTACACCTTC. Translation gives CASTADWNYGYTF.

This chain connects TRBV11-2 to TRBJ2-1; 9 positions agree with TRBD1. V shed 4 bases, J shed 6 bases, and the junction held 4 bases outside the gene matches. Germline lookup yields CDR1 SGHAT and CDR2 FQNNGV. The CDR3 totals 14 residues. The CDR3 nucleotides are TGTGCCAGCAGCTGGGGACAGGGTAGCAATGAGCAGTTCTTC. Encoded protein: CASSWGQGSNEQFF.

This clone was counted between two and nine times. V gene TRBV30 combines with J gene TRBJ2-7; 7 nucleotides match TRBD1. The CDR3 spans 14 residues. CDR1 is GTSNPN, CDR2 SVGIG, per germline (reference sequence). V dropped 5 bases and J dropped 0; count of bases not matched to a gene: 7. The CDR3 nucleotides read TGTGCCTGGGGTAGACAGGGCCACTCCTACGAGCAGTACTTC. This codes for CAWGRQGHSYEQYF.

The chain uses TRBV29-1 and TRBJ2-7; D possibly corresponds to TRBD2 (6 bases). V lost 4 bases, J lost 6 bases, and 16 bases lay in between. This CDR3 region has 13 residues. Germline-derived CDR1 and CDR2 are SQVTM and ANQGSEA. The chain's CDR3 is CSVVEGGGGEQYF. DNA of the CDR3: TGCAGCGTTGTGGAGGGCGGAGGTGGCGAGCAGTACTTC.

The chain carries TRBV30 and TRBJ2-5; D ambiguous. Per germline, CDR1 GTSNPN and CDR2 SVGIG (reference sequence). This CDR3 spans 12 amino acids. V was clipped by 0 bases and J by 2 bases, with 4 bases between them. In DNA form, the CDR3 reads TGTGCCTGGAGTGTACAGCAAGAGACCCAGTACTTC. Translated: CAWSVQQETQYF.

This rearrangement joins TRBV6-6 to TRBJ2-5; 8 bases fit TRBD1. The CDR3 length is 14 residues. V lost 0 bases, J lost 5 bases, and 2 bases stayed unmatched. Germline values: CDR1 MNHNY, CDR2 SVGAGI (reference sequence). The CDR3 region is CASSYSDRGETQYF. DNA of the CDR3: TGTGCCAGCAGTTACTCTGACAGGGGTGAGACCCAGTACTTC.

This rearrangement joins TRBV19 to TRBJ2-4; tentatively, D is TRBD1 (6 bases). Trimming took off 5 bases at V and 0 bases at J, with 11 bases between the two ends. The V gene's germline CDR1 is LNHDA and CDR2 SQIVND (reference sequence). The CDR3 is 15 residues long. As DNA, the CDR3 is TGTGCCAGTAGTGTGCAGGGGCTAGCCAAAAACATTCAGTACTTC. Its protein product is CASSVQGLAKNIQYF.

This rearrangement joins TRBV15 to TRBJ2-7; perhaps TRBD2 as D (6 bases). V lost 0 bases and J 2 bases, leaving 14 bases between the germline ends. Germline V gives CDR1 LNHNV, CDR2 YYDKDF (reference sequence). The CDR3 contains 16 residues. CDR3: CATSRDRIAVPYEQYF. The CDR3 bases are TGTGCCACCAGCAGAGATAGGATAGCGGTCCCCTACGAGCAGTACTTC.

This clone showed up just once. V gene TRBV5-1 combines with J gene TRBJ2-3, with 9 bases lining up with TRBD1. The CDR3 spans 15 residues. Unmatched junction bases numbered 5, after V lost 6 bases and J lost 0 bases. CDR1 and CDR2 from the germline V gene are SGHRS and YFSETQ. CDR3 amino acids: CASTGTGTSTDTQYF. DNA of the CDR3: TGCGCCAGCACCGGGACAGGGACTAGCACAGATACGCAGTATTTT.

For the CDR3, the DNA is TGTGCCAGCAGTTTTTCACCGAGCTCCTACAATGAGCAGTTCTTC. Its protein product is CASSFSPSSYNEQFF. V and J are TRBV27 and TRBJ2-1; unclear D gene. CDR1 MNHEY and CDR2 SMNVEV come from the germline V gene (reference sequence). The V gene lost 3 bases and the J gene lost 0 bases, with 9 bases spanning the gap. This CDR3 is 15 amino acids long.

This clone was observed a few times. The V gene is TRBV4-1, the J gene TRBJ2-7; D may be TRBD1 (5 bases). The CDR3 runs to 16 residues. Germline assignment: CDR1 MGHRA and CDR2 YSYEKL. The germline V and J ends were trimmed by 3 bases and 2 bases, with 17 bases remaining between them. In DNA form, the CDR3 reads TGCGCCAGCAGCCAGGGGCAGCCAGAGATTCCCTACGAGCAGTACTTC. It yields the protein CASSQGQPEIPYEQYF.

Comment on this clone: Other DNA sequences from this sample encode an identical CDR3 as well. This chain uses TRBV5-1 with TRBJ2-7, with D uncertain. Trimming took off 0 bases at V and 5 bases at J, with 9 bases between the two ends. Germline V CDR1 and CDR2: SGHRS, YFSETQ. The CDR3 has 13 amino acids. The CDR3 reads CASSLGVRDEQYF. Written as DNA, the CDR3 is TGCGCCAGCAGCTTGGGGGTTCGGGACGAGCAGTACTTC. Combining the CDR3 with reference TRBV5-1 and TRBJ2-7 gives the whole variable domain KAGVTQTPRYLIKTRGQQVTLSCSPISGHRSVSWYQQTPGQGLQFLFEYFSETQRNKGNFPGRFSGRQFSNSRSEMNVSTLELGDSALYLCASSLGVRDEQYFGPGTRLTVT.

This chain links TRBV5-1 with TRBJ2-5; maybe TRBD2 (5 bases). Trimming shortened V by 6 bases and J by 5 bases, and 11 bases separated the two germline ends. The CDR3 consists of 12 residues. Germline values: CDR1 SGHRS, CDR2 YFSETQ. CDR3 amino acids: CASKDPGETQYF. As DNA, the CDR3 is TGCGCCAGCAAAGACCCGGGGGAGACCCAGTACTTC.

V and J are TRBV9 and TRBJ2-3; tentative D call: TRBD1 (5 bases). From germline, CDR1 is SGDLS and CDR2 YYNGEE. The CDR3 is 17 amino acids. Trimming cost V 0 bases and J 2 bases, with 16 bases left between them. The CDR3 reads CASSVGGREAATDTQYF. In DNA, the CDR3 is TGTGCCAGCAGCGTAGGGGGCCGAGAGGCAGCCACAGATACGCAGTATTTT.